This T cell receptor (beta chain) was captured by sequencing in a study of cytomegalovirus exposure and HLA in healthy donors. These donors, healthy bone marrow donors, were studied. The primer mix had 60 Vbeta and 13 Jbeta primers. This table comes from immunoSEQ multiplex PCR, and its TCRdb copy is limited to in-frame clones, with some not included. This sample has some 130,000 clones, with more than 70% found just once. J lost 14 bases, V lost 2 bases, and 9 bases had no gene match. Germline V CDR1 and CDR2: MNHEY, SMNVEV (reference sequence). The CDR3 has 14 residues. Sequenced material: PBMCs. The sequence was collected from a man in his forties in good health and CMV-seronegative. The gene calls are TRBV27 and TRBJ1-6; TRBD1 agrees at 7 bases. The CDR3: CASSLTGVRVSLHF. CDR3 bases: TGTGCCAGCAGTTTAACAGGGGTGCGGGTGTCCCTCCACTTT.